The sequence of this T cell receptor (beta chain) was determined in a study of CD8 T cells in Susac syndrome. Sequencing of TCR beta was performed on blood CD8+ and CD4+ T cells. It was negative isolation that provided the CD8+ and CD4+ T cells, whereas TEMRA cells were enriched by FACS. Random hexamers were used to reverse transcribe 0.5 to 1 ug of RNA. A multiplex approach, immunoSEQ multiplex PCR, amplified TCR beta CDR3 across 54 Vbeta and 13 Jbeta. TCRdb reprocessed the immunoSEQ multiplex PCR reads with MiXCR, giving one entry per CDR3 protein. The data hold around 300,000 distinct CDR3 sequences, with approximately 85% observed a single time. The receptor comes from a human donor with multiple sclerosis. The specimen was CD8+ T cells from PBMCs.

The CDR3 coding sequence is TGTGCCAGTAGTATAGTCGACACCGGCGAGCAGTACTTC. Translation gives CASSIVDTGEQYF. The genes are TRBV19 and TRBJ2-7; D uncertain. The CDR3 contains 13 residues. Germline V gene lookup returns CDR1 LNHDA and CDR2 SQIVND (reference sequence). Trimming left V 1 base short and J 6 bases short, with 10 bases between.